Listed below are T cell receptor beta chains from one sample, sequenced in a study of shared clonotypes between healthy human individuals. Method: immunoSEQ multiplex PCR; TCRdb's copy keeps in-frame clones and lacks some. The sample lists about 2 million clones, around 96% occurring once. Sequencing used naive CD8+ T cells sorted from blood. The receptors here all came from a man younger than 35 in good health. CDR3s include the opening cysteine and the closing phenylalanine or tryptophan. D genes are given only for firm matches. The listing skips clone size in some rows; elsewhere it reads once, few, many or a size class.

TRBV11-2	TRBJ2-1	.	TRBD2	TGTGCCAGCAGCTTAGGTCCCAGCGGGGCCTACAATGAGCAGTTCTTC	CASSLGPSGAYNEQFF
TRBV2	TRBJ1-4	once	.	TGTGCCAGCAGACAACAGGAGAATGAAAAACTGTTTTTT	CASRQQENEKLFF
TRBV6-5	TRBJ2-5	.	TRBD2	TGTGCCAGCAGTCCCGGGACTAGCCTGAAGGAGACCCAGTACTTC	CASSPGTSLKETQYF
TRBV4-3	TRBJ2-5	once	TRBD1	TGCGCCAGCAGCCAAGATGGGACAGAGGTCTTCCAAGAGACCCAGTACTTC	CASSQDGTEVFQETQYF
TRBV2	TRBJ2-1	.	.	TGTGCCAGCAGCCACCGCGAAACAGGGAGCCCCTACAATGAGCAGTTCTTC	CASSHRETGSPYNEQFF
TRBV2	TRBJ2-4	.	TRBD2	TGTGCCAGCAGTGATGGGGGGAGGGAGGAAAACATTCAGTACTTC	CASSDGGREENIQYF
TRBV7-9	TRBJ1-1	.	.	TGTGCCAGCAGCTTAGAGATGAACACTGAAGCTTTCTTT	CASSLEMNTEAFF
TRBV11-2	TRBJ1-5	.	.	TGTGCCAGCAGCTTAGGAGGCGGCGGGCTGGGGCCCCAGCATTTT	CASSLGGGGLGPQHF
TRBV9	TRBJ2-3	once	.	TGTGCCAGCAGTCGGGACGGGTTGATCAGCACAGATACGCAGTATTTT	CASSRDGLISTDTQYF
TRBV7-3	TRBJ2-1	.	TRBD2	TGTGCCAGCAGCCCGCGGGGGGGCCCTTACAATGAGCAGTTCTTC	CASSPRGGPYNEQFF
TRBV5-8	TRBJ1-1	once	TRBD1	TGTGCCAGCAGCCCGGCAGGACAGGGGACCACTGAAGCTTTCTTT	CASSPAGQGTTEAFF
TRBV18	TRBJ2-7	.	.	TGTGCCAGCTCACCCGGGACGGTGACCTACGAGCAGTACTTC	CASSPGTVTYEQYF
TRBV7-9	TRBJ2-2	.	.	TGTGCCAGCAGCCAGGGGCAGGGAGTTTGGCCCGGGGAGCTGTTTTTT	CASSQGQGVWPGELFF
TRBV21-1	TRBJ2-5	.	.	TGTGCCAGCAGCAACCCCGGGGGGAGCGGGAGTCAGGAGACCCAGTACTTC	CASSNPGGSGSQETQYF
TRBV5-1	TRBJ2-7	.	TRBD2	TGCGCCAGCAGCTTGTCCCTCCCCGCGGGGGAGATTTGCGAGCAGTACTTC	CASSLSLPAGEICEQYF
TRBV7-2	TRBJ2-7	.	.	TGTGCCAGCAGCTTAGTCCCAGCGCGAGTTGTCTACGAGCAGTACTTC	CASSLVPARVVYEQYF
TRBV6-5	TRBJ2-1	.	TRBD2	TGTGCCAGCAGTTCACTAGCGGGAGGTACCAATGAGCAGTTCTTC	CASSSLAGGTNEQFF
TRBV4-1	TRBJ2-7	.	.	TGCGCCAGCAGCCTTGCAGACCAATACGAGCAGTACTTC	CASSLADQYEQYF
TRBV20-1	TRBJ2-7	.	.	TGCAGTGCTACCGCATACGAGCAGTACTTC	CSATAYEQYF
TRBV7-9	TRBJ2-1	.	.	TGTGCCAGCAGCCTTAGGTCCGGGGAGGACGTCTACAATGAGCAGTTCTTC	CASSLRSGEDVYNEQFF
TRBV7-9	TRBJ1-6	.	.	TGTGCCAGCAGCTTCTCCGAGCAGGGAGGGACCCTCCACTTT	CASSFSEQGGTLHF
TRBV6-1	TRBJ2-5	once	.	TGTGCCAGCAGTGACCCCGGTTCGGGGTCCCAGTACTTC	CASSDPGSGSQYF
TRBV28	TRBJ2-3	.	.	TGTGCCAGCAGTTTAAGTCTACTGACAGGCACGCAGTATTTT	CASSLSLLTGTQYF
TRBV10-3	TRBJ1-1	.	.	TGTGCCATCAGCCCCGGGGGGAGAGGCACTGAAGCTTTCTTT	CAISPGGRGTEAFF
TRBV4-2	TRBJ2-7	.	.	TGTGCCAGCAGCCAAGGACTGCTCGTTGAGCAGTACTTC	CASSQGLLVEQYF
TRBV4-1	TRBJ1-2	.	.	TGCGCCAGCAGCCAATCCGACCGGGGGGATAAGGGCTACACCTTC	CASSQSDRGDKGYTF
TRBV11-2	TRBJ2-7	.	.	TGTGCCAGCAGCTTAGGGGGCGGGGTGATGAGCTCCTACGAGCAGTACTTC	CASSLGGGVMSSYEQYF
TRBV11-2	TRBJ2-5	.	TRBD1	TGTGCCAGCAGCCCCCTTCCCGGGACAGGAGAGACCCAGTACTTC	CASSPLPGTGETQYF
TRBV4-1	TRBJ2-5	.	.	TGCGCCAGCAGCCAAGTGGCGTTAGTGGGGGAGACCCAGTACTTC	CASSQVALVGETQYF
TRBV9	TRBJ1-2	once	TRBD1	TGTGCCAGCAGCGTAGCCCGGGACAGGACTAACTATGGCTACACCTTC	CASSVARDRTNYGYTF
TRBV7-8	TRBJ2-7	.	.	TGTGCCAGCAGCCCAGAGAACGAAAGAATCTACAAGCAGTACTTC	CASSPENERIYKQYF
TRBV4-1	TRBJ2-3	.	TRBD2	TGCGCCAGCAGCCAACCGGGACTAGCGGGCTCAGATACGCAGTATTTT	CASSQPGLAGSDTQYF
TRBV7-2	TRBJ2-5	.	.	TGTGCCAGCAGCTTTATTACGGGGGCCGAGACCCAGTACTTC	CASSFITGAETQYF
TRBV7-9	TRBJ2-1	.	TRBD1	TGTGCCAGCAGCTTAGGAGGGGGCGGCGACAATGAGCAGTTCTTC	CASSLGGGGDNEQFF
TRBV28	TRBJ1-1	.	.	TGTGCCAGCACCTCCGAACAGATGAACACTGAAGCTTTCTTT	CASTSEQMNTEAFF
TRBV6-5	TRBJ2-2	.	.	TGTGCCAGCAGCGGAAACCCGAACACCGGGGAGCTGTTTTTT	CASSGNPNTGELFF
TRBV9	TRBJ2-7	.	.	TGTGCCAGCAGCGTAGGGGCGGCGAGCTCCTACGAGCAGTACTTC	CASSVGAASSYEQYF
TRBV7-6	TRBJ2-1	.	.	TGTGCCAGCAGCTTCGGGGGCTGGGGTGAGCAGTTCTTC	CASSFGGWGEQFF
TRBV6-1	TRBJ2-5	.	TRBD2	TGTGCCAGCAGTGAACTAGCGGGAGGTCCCCAAGAGACCCAGTACTTC	CASSELAGGPQETQYF
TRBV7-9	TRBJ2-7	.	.	TGTGCCAGCAGCCCCGGGACAACGTATTCCTACGAGCAGTACTTC	CASSPGTTYSYEQYF
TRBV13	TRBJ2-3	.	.	TGTGCCAGCAGCTTCGACTCAAGCACAGATACGCAGTATTTT	CASSFDSSTDTQYF
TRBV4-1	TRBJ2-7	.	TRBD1	TGCGCCAGCAGCCACTTCGGACAGGGAGGTCACTACGAGCAGTACTTC	CASSHFGQGGHYEQYF
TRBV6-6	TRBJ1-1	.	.	TGTGCCAGCAGTTTCGGACGGAACACTGAAGCTTTCTTT	CASSFGRNTEAFF
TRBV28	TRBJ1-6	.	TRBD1	TGTGCCAGCAGTTTCGACAGGGGAGGTTCACCCCTCCACTTT	CASSFDRGGSPLHF
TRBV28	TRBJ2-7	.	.	TGTGCCAGCACCGAAGACAGGCTCAGCTCCTACGAGCAGTACTTC	CASTEDRLSSYEQYF
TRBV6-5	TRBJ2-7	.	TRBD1	TGTGCCAGCAGAGAGACAGGGGCCGCCTACGAGCAGTACTTC	CASRETGAAYEQYF
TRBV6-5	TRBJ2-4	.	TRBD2	TGTGCCAGCAGGATGAGCGGGGGGGGCAAAAACATTCAGTACTTC	CASRMSGGGKNIQYF
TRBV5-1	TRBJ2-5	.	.	TGCGCCAGCAGCCTGAGTACTTACGGGGATCAAGAGACCCAGTACTTC	CASSLSTYGDQETQYF
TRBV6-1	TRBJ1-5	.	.	TGTGCCACCCTGATGATTGAAGGGCTTCAGCCCCAGCATTTT	CATLMIEGLQPQHF
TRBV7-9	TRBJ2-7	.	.	TGTGCCAGCAGCTTAGGTTTAGTCTACGAGCAGTACTTC	CASSLGLVYEQYF
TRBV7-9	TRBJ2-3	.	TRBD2	TGTGCCAGCAGCCCGGGACTAGGTACAGATACGCAGTATTTT	CASSPGLGTDTQYF
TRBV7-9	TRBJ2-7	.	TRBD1	TGTGCCAGCAGCTCCGACAGGGAAATCTTCTCCTACGAGCAGTACTTC	CASSSDREIFSYEQYF
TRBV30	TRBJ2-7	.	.	TGTGCCTGGAGTGTACATCTAGGGATTTCCTACGAGCAGTACTTC	CAWSVHLGISYEQYF
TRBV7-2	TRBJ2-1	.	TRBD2	TGTGCCAGCAGCTTGCTGGGAGCGGGAGCAGGTGAGCAGTTCTTC	CASSLLGAGAGEQFF
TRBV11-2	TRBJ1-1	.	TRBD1	TGTGCCAGCAGCTCAGCACAGGGGGGGACTGAAGCTTTCTTT	CASSSAQGGTEAFF
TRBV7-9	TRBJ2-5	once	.	TGTGCCAGCAGCCAACTCCCGGTGGTTGGACGCCAAGAGACCCAGTACTTC	CASSQLPVVGRQETQYF
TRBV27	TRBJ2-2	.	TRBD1	TGTGCCAGCAGAGTCGGACAGGCGAACACCGGGGAGCTGTTTTTT	CASRVGQANTGELFF
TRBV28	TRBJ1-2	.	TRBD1	TGTGCCAGCAGTTTTTTTTTAGGGGGCGCGGAAAACTATGGCTACACCTTC	CASSFFLGGAENYGYTF
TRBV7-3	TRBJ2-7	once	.	TGTGCCAGCAGCCTGGGAGGGGGTGACTCCTACGAGCAGTACTTC	CASSLGGGDSYEQYF